Sequencing of this TCR beta chain was carried out in a study of shared clonotypes between healthy human individuals. Losses at the gene ends were 7 bases for V and 5 bases for J; bases not matched to a gene: 10. The CDR3 loop spans 15 amino acids. CDR1 SGDLS and CDR2 YYNGEE come from the germline V gene. Every immunoSEQ plate was one replicate of a subset's evenly spread DNA. This table comes from immunoSEQ multiplex PCR, and its TCRdb copy is limited to in-frame clones, with some not included. Here the sample spans around 2,000,000 clones, 95% being singletons. The sequencing sample was made of naive CD4+ T cells sorted from blood. Sample subset: CD45RA+ positively selected. This chain connects TRBV9 to TRBJ2-2; TRBD1 matches at 8 bases. This TCR derives from a man between 18 and 35 years old in good health. The CDR3 sequence is CASGPGGPATGELFF. In DNA, the CDR3 is TGTGCCAGCGGTCCAGGGGGCCCGGCAACCGGGGAGCTGTTTTTT.